These 23 T cell receptor beta chains share one sample of origin, sequenced in a study of CD8 T cells in Susac syndrome (dated 2019 in TCRdb). Preparation of the library involved the immunoSEQ multiplex PCR assay. RNA was extracted with the RNeasy kit and roughly 0.5 to 1 ug was reverse transcribed using random hexamers. TCRdb applied fastp at Q25 and MiXCR to the public reads, then kept only in-frame beta chains. Duplicate CDR3 protein sequences are folded into a single record with the most common DNA and genes. This sample comprises roughly 200,000 distinct CDR3 sequences, around 95% of them detected only once. Clones ranked in the top ten supply approximately 0.09% of the sample. Sequencing input: CD4+ T cells from PBMCs. The receptor set was obtained from a human donor with multiple sclerosis.

V and J are TRBV25-1 and TRBJ1-1; perhaps TRBD1 as D (5 bases). The V end lost 5 bases, the J end lost 0 bases, and 16 bases lay between the germline ends. This CDR3 has 16 residues. CDR1 and CDR2 (germline): MGHDK, SYGVNS. The CDR3: CASSPTWGNLNTEAFF. CDR3 nucleotides: TGTGCCAGCAGTCCCACTTGGGGCAACCTGAACACTGAAGCTTTCTTT.

The chain carries TRBV29-1 and TRBJ2-1; either TRBD1 or TRBD2 may supply D (5 bases each). Trimming took 7 bases from V and 4 from J, leaving 14 bases between them. This CDR3 is built from 13 residues. Germline V gene lookup returns CDR1 SQVTM and CDR2 ANQGSEA. As DNA, the CDR3 is TGCAGCGGGGGGTCAGGGTCATACAATGAGCAGTTCTTC. Translation gives CSGGSGSYNEQFF.

This clonotype appeared once. V gene TRBV20-1 combines with J gene TRBJ1-2; TRBD1 might be the D (6 bases). The CDR3 loop spans 14 amino acids. Germline V gene lookup returns CDR1 DFQATT and CDR2 SNEGSKA (reference sequence). The V gene lost 4 bases and the J gene lost 5 bases, with 17 bases spanning the gap. Written as DNA, the CDR3 is TGCAGTGCTAAACCTGCGGGGCAGGGGTATGGCTACACCTTC. Protein: CSAKPAGQGYGYTF.

This chain joins TRBV4-1 and TRBJ2-3; possibly TRBD2 for D (6 bases). V was clipped by 2 bases and J by 2 bases, with 14 bases between them. CDR1 and CDR2 from the germline V gene are MGHRA and YSYEKL. The CDR3 loop spans 16 amino acids. CDR3 nucleotide sequence: TGCGCCAGCAGCCAACCGCGCGGGGCCTACACAGATACGCAGTATTTT. Encoded protein: CASSQPRGAYTDTQYF.

The gene calls are TRBV27 and TRBJ1-2, with 7 positions matching TRBD1. Trimming removed 5 bases from V and 7 bases from J; junction bases left unmatched: 13. This CDR3 has 15 amino acids. Per the germline V gene, CDR1 is MNHEY and CDR2 is SMNVEV (reference sequence). For the CDR3, the DNA is TGTGCCAGCAGTGCCGACAGGGCTAGATCGATTGGCTACACCTTC. Encoded protein: CASSADRARSIGYTF.

The V and J genes are TRBV2 and TRBJ2-5; D is undetermined. This CDR3 contains 13 residues. CDR1 and CDR2 (germline): SNHLY, FYNNEI. Trimming removed 5 bases from V and 1 base from J, with 8 bases in between. In nucleotides, the CDR3 is TGTGCCAGCAGTTTTGTTTTCCAAGAGACCCAGTACTTC. Translating it yields CASSFVFQETQYF.

V gene TRBV7-8 combines with J gene TRBJ2-2, with unresolved D. The ends were cut back, 5 bases at V and 2 bases at J, with 12 bases in the middle. Germline CDR1 reads SGHVS; CDR2 reads FQNEAQ. This CDR3 contains 15 residues. In nucleotides, the CDR3 is TGTGCCAGCAGCCCAAGGACCCTAAACACCGGGGAGCTGTTTTTT. Protein product: CASSPRTLNTGELFF.

The chain uses TRBV20-1 and TRBJ1-2; D uncertain. V gave up 3 bases and J gave up 1 base, with 6 bases separating them. The V gene's germline CDR1 is DFQATT and CDR2 SNEGSKA (reference sequence). The CDR3 length is 12 residues. For the CDR3, the DNA is TGCAGTGCTAGTAGAGTTAACTATGGCTACACCTTC. This gives the protein CSASRVNYGYTF.

V usage is TRBV9 and J usage is TRBJ2-7; 7 bases map to TRBD1. V shed 2 bases and J 5 bases; nucleotides not matched to a gene: 4. Germline CDR1 SGDLS, CDR2 YYNGEE. The CDR3 sequence is 13 residues long. The CDR3 DNA is TGTGCCAGCAGCGTCCGACAGGGCAACGAGCAGTACTTC. Amino acids: CASSVRQGNEQYF.

The chain links TRBV28 to TRBJ1-6, with 10 bases matching TRBD1. This CDR3 contains 16 residues. Germline assignment: CDR1 MDHEN and CDR2 SYDVKM. V dropped 4 bases and J dropped 4; count of bases not matched to a gene: 4. DNA for the CDR3: TGTGCCAGCAGTTACCGGGACAGGGGTTATAATTCACCCCTCCACTTT. Amino acid sequence: CASSYRDRGYNSPLHF.

The genes are TRBV23-1 and TRBJ2-3; D possibly corresponds to TRBD1 (6 bases). TRBV23-1 has ORF status, its function being uncertain. Trimming removed 8 bases from V and 0 bases from J, with 12 bases in between. The CDR3 extends over 14 amino acids. The CDR3 is CASDRDTSTDTQYF. CDR3 nucleotides: TGCGCCAGCGACCGGGACACAAGCACAGATACGCAGTATTTT.

V and J are TRBV29-1 and TRBJ2-3, with D perhaps being TRBD1 or TRBD2 (5 bases each). The CDR3 loop spans 16 amino acids. Germline CDR1 SQVTM, CDR2 ANQGSEA. Trimming shortened V by 3 bases and J by 0 bases, and 16 bases separated the two germline ends. The CDR3 coding sequence is TGCAGCGTTGAGGGCCCCCCCTGGGACAGCACAGATACGCAGTATTTT. Translation: CSVEGPPWDSTDTQYF.

The chain recombines TRBV19 with TRBJ1-3; D gene uncertain. This CDR3 has 15 residues. Germline V gives CDR1 LNHDA, CDR2 SQIVND (reference sequence). V dropped 8 bases and J dropped 2 bases, with 16 bases sitting between them. The CDR3 loop is CASGPRRAPGNTIYF. In nucleotides, the CDR3 is TGTGCCAGTGGGCCCCGACGCGCCCCTGGAAACACCATATATTTT. Full variable domain (rest looked up from reference TRBV19 and TRBJ1-3): DGGITQSPKYLFRKEGQNVTLSCEQNLNHDAMYWYRQDPGQGLRLIYYSQIVNDFQKGDIAEGYSVSREKKESFPLTVTSAQKNPTAFYLCASGPRRAPGNTIYFGEGSWLTVV.

The J gene is TRBJ1-1, the V gene TRBV20-1; TRBD1 might be the D (6 bases). CDR3 length: 14 amino acids. Trimming left V 5 bases short and J 1 base short, with 14 bases between. The V gene's germline CDR1 is DFQATT and CDR2 SNEGSKA (reference sequence). CDR3 nucleotides: TGCAGTGCTCGGCGCCGAGGGGGGAACACTGAAGCTTTCTTT. Translating gives CSARRRGGNTEAFF.

The rearrangement links TRBV5-1 to TRBJ1-2, with D perhaps matching TRBD1 (6 bases). This CDR3 spans 16 amino acids. V was pared by 0 bases and J by 0 bases, with 12 bases between. Germline V gene lookup returns CDR1 SGHRS and CDR2 YFSETQ. As DNA, the CDR3 is TGCGCCAGCAGCTTGGGACAGGAGCCAACTAACTATGGCTACACCTTC. This encodes CASSLGQEPTNYGYTF.

The chain joins TRBV7-9 to TRBJ2-1, with 10 bases aligning to TRBD2. The J segment lost 6 bases and the V segment lost 8 bases, leaving 10 bases of the junction unmatched. The CDR3 loop spans 15 amino acids. Looked up from germline, CDR1 is SEHNR and CDR2 is FQNEAQ (reference sequence). The CDR3 coding sequence is TGTGCCAGCCGATTGGCCCTAGCGGGGGTCAATGAGCAGTTCTTC. This translates into CASRLALAGVNEQFF.

The chain joins TRBV4-1 to TRBJ1-1, with D perhaps TRBD1 (6 bases). Trimming pared 1 base from V and 8 bases from J, leaving 8 bases between. Germline assignment: CDR1 MGHRA and CDR2 YSYEKL. This CDR3 has 12 amino acids. CDR3 amino acids: CASSQGTGEAFF. Here the CDR3 DNA reads TGCGCCAGCAGCCAAGGAACAGGGGAAGCTTTCTTT.

This rearrangement joins TRBV20-1 to TRBJ1-4; D uncertain. The germline gives CDR1 DFQATT, CDR2 SNEGSKA (reference sequence). Between the trimmed V and J ends, which lost 3 bases and 4 bases, there was a span of 6 bases. CDR3 length: 12 residues. CDR3 sequence: CSARNVNEKLFF. The CDR3 nucleotides are TGCAGTGCTAGGAACGTTAATGAAAAACTGTTTTTT.

V usage is TRBV7-9 and J usage is TRBJ2-7, with a tentative D call TRBD2 (6 bases). This CDR3 has 14 residues. Trimming stripped 2 bases from V and 7 bases from J, with 15 bases between. The V gene's germline CDR1 is SEHNR and CDR2 FQNEAQ (reference sequence). The CDR3 here is CASSLIPTGREQYF. CDR3 coding DNA: TGTGCCAGCAGCTTAATCCCCACGGGGAGGGAGCAGTACTTC.

The chain has TRBV4-3 and TRBJ2-1; 8 positions match TRBD2. This CDR3 comprises 19 residues. V was clipped by 0 bases and J by 4 bases; unmatched bases: 14. The germline gives CDR1 LGHNA, CDR2 YSLEER. The CDR3, as DNA: TGCGCCAGCAGCCAAGACTACTCTCCGGGACTAGTATCATACAATGAGCAGTTCTTC. Amino acid sequence: CASSQDYSPGLVSYNEQFF.

This chain joins TRBV20-1 and TRBJ1-6, with 8 bases identical to TRBD1. Germline V gives CDR1 DFQATT, CDR2 SNEGSKA (reference sequence). The J segment lost 3 bases and the V segment lost 3 bases, leaving 10 bases of the junction unmatched. The CDR3 has 17 amino acids. The CDR3 nucleotides read TGCAGTGCTAGGGGCCGACAGGGGAGCGGCTATAATTCACCCCTCCACTTT. It encodes CSARGRQGSGYNSPLHF.

V usage is TRBV15 and J usage is TRBJ2-1; D might be TRBD2 (6 bases). From germline, CDR1 is LNHNV and CDR2 YYDKDF (reference sequence). The V gene lost 5 bases and the J gene lost 4 bases, with 18 bases spanning the gap. The CDR3 spans 16 residues. CDR3 amino acids: CATSFLGGMKYNEQFF. The CDR3 DNA follows: TGTGCCACCAGCTTCCTCGGAGGGATGAAATACAATGAGCAGTTCTTC.

The rearrangement uses TRBV7-9 and TRBJ1-1; TRBD1 matches at 10 bases. J gave up 1 base and V 10 bases, and 9 bases lay outside the gene matches. Germline V gene sequence: CDR1 SEHNR, CDR2 FQNEAQ (reference sequence). This CDR3 comprises 15 residues. The CDR3 protein is CATHGGQGPNTEAFF. The DNA of the CDR3 is TGTGCCACCCATGGGGGACAGGGGCCGAACACTGAAGCTTTCTTT. Together with reference TRBV7-9 and TRBJ1-1, the CDR3 gives the full variable domain: DTGVSQNPRHKITKRGQNVTFRCDPISEHNRLYWYRQTLGQGPEFLTYFQNEAQLEKSRLLSDRFSAERPKGSFSTLEIQRTEQGDSAMYLCATHGGQGPNTEAFFGQGTRLTVV.